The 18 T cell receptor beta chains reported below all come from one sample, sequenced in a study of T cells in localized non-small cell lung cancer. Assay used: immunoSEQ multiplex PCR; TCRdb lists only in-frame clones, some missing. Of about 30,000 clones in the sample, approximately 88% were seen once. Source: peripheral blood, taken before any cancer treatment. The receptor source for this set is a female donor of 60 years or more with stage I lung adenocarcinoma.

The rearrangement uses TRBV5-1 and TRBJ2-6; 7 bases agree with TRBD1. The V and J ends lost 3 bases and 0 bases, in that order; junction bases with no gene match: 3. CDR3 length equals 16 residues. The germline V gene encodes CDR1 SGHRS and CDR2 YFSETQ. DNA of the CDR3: TGCGCCAGCAGCTCCGGGACAGCCTCTGGGGCCAACGTCCTGACTTTC. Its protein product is CASSSGTASGANVLTF.

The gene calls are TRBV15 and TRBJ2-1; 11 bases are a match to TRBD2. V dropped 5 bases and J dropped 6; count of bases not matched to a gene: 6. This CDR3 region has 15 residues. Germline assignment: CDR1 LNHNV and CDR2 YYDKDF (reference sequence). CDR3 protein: CATSELAGVRNEQFF. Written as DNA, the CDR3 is TGTGCCACCAGCGAACTAGCGGGAGTTCGCAATGAGCAGTTCTTC.

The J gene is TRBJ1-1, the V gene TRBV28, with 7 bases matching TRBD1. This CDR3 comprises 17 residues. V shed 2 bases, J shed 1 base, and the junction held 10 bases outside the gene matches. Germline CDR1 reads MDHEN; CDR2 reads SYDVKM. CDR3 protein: CASSLIRGGQSNTEAFF. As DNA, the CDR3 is TGTGCCAGCAGTTTAATCCGGGGGGGACAGTCGAACACTGAAGCTTTCTTT.

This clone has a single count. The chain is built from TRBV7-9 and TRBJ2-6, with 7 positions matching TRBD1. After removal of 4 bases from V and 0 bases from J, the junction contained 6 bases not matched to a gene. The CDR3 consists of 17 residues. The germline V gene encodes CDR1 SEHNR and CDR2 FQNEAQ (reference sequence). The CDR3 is CASSSWTGFSGANVLTF. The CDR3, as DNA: TGTGCCAGCAGCTCATGGACAGGCTTCTCTGGGGCCAACGTCCTGACTTTC.

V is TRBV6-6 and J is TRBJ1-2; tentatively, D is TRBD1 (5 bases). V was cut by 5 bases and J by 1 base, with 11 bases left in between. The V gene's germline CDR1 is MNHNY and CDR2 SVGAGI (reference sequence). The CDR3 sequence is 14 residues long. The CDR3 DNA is TGTGCCAGCAGTAGGGGACGGGGTAACTATGGCTACACCTTC. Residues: CASSRGRGNYGYTF.

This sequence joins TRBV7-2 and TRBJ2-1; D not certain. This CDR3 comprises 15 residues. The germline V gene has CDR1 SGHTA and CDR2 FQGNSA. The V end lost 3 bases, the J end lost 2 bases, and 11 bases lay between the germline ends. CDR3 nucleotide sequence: TGTGCCAGCAGCTTGAGCGAGAGGACCTACAATGAGCAGTTCTTC. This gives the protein CASSLSERTYNEQFF.

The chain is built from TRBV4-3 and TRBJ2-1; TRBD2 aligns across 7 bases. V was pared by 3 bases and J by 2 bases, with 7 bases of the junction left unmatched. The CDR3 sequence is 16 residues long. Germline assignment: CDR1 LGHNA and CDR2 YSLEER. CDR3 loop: CASSQGYTSAYNEQFF. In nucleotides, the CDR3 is TGCGCCAGCAGCCAGGGTTATACTAGCGCCTACAATGAGCAGTTCTTC.

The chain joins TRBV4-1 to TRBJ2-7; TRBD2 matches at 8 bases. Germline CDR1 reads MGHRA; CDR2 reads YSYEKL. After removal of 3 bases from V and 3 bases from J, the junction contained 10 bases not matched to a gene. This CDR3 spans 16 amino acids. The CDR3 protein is CASSQGPAGDYYEQYF. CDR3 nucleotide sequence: TGCGCCAGCAGCCAGGGCCCAGCGGGGGATTACTACGAGCAGTACTTC.

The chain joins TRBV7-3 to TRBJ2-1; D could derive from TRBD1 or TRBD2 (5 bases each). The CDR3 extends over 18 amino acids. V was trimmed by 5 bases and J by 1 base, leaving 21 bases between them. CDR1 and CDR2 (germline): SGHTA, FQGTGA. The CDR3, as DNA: TGTGCCAGCAGCCCCCCCCCGGGACGTTCCGCTTCCTACAATGAGCAGTTCTTC. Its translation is CASSPPPGRSASYNEQFF.

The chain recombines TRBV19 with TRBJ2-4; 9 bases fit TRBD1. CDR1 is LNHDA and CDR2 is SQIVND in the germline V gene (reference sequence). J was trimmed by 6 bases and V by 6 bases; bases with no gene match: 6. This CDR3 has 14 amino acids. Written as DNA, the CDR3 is TGTGCCAGTAGCTCACAGGGGGCTGGAAACATTCAGTACTTC. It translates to CASSSQGAGNIQYF.

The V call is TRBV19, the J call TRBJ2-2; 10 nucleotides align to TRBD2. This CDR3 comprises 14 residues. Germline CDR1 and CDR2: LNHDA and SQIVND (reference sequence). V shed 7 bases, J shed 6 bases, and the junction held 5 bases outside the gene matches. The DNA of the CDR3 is TGTGCCAGTAATCGGCTAGCGGGAGCCGGGGAGCTGTTTTTT. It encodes CASNRLAGAGELFF.

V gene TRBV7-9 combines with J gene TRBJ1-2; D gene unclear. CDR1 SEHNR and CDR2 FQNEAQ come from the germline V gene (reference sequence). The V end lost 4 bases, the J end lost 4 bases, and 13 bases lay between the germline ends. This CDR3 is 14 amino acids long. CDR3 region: CASSSLPRGYGYTF. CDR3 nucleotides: TGTGCCAGCAGCTCCTTGCCCCGGGGCTATGGCTACACCTTC.

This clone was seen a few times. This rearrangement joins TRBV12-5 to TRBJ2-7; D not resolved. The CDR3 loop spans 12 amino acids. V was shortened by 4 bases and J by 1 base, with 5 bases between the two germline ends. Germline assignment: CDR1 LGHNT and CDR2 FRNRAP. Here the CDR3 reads CASGSESYEQYF. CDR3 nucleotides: TGTGCTAGTGGTTCAGAGTCCTACGAGCAGTACTTC.

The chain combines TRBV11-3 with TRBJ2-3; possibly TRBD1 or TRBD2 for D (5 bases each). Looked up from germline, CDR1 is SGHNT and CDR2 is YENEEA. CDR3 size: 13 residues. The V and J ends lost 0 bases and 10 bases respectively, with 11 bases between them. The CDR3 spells CASSLEEGTPQYF. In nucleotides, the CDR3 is TGTGCCAGCAGCTTAGAAGAGGGGACCCCGCAGTATTTT. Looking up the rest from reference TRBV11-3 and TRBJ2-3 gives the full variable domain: EAGVVQSPRYKIIEKKQPVAFWCNPISGHNTLYWYLQNLGQGPELLIRYENEEAVDDSQLPKDRFSAERLKGVDSTLKIQPAELGDSAVYLCASSLEEGTPQYFGPGTRLTVL.

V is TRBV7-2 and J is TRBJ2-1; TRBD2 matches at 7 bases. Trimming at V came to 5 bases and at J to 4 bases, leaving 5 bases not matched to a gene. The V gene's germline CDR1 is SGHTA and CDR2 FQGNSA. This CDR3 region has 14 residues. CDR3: CASSPRGVYNEQFF. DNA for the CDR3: TGTGCCAGCAGCCCCCGGGGGGTTTACAATGAGCAGTTCTTC.

The CDR3 nucleotides read TGCGCCAGCAGGCAGGGGGCGGGTACTGAAGCTTTCTTT. It encodes CASRQGAGTEAFF. The chain carries TRBV10-2 and TRBJ1-1; TRBD1 matches 8 bases. From germline, CDR1 is WSHSY and CDR2 SAAADI. The CDR3 consists of 13 residues. Unmatched junction bases numbered 5, after V lost 6 bases and J lost 5 bases.

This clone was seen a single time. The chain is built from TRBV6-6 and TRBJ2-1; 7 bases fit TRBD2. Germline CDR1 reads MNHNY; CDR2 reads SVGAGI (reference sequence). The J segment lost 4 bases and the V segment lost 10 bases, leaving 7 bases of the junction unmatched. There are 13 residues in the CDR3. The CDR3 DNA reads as TGTGCCACGACCGGGACTACATACAATGAGCAGTTCTTC. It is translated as CATTGTTYNEQFF.

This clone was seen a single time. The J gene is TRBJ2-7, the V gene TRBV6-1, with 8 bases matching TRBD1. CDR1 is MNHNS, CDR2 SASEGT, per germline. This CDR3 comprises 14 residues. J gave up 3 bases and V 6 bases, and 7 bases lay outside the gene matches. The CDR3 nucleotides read TGTGCCAGCAGATGGGGACAGGTGAACTACGAGCAGTACTTC. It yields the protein CASRWGQVNYEQYF.